This T cell receptor (beta chain) was sequenced during a study of OX40 agonist ivuxolimab in advanced cancers. Trimming cost V 0 bases and J 3 bases, with 9 bases left between them. Germline CDR1 reads SGHNT; CDR2 reads YYREEE (reference sequence). The CDR3 sequence is 14 residues long. Sequenced by immunoSEQ multiplex PCR; TCRdb stores in-frame clones only, minus some. The table has under 75,000 clones, 92% seen once; the top ten hold roughly 7.5%. Details on this clone: What it binds is unknown.

The study's findings and limits: The investigators did not determine what antigen specificity the expanded peripheral T cells had.

The receptor comes from an adult with an advanced solid tumor such as melanoma, head and neck, liver or kidney cancer. The sequencing here drew on CD4+ or CD8+ T cells sorted from blood, taken in a trial of the OX40 agonist ivuxolimab. The chain carries TRBV5-4 and TRBJ1-1; D not resolved. This chain's CDR3 is CASSLGAGDTEAFF. The DNA for the CDR3 is TGTGCCAGCAGCTTGGGGGCTGGCGACACTGAAGCTTTCTTT.